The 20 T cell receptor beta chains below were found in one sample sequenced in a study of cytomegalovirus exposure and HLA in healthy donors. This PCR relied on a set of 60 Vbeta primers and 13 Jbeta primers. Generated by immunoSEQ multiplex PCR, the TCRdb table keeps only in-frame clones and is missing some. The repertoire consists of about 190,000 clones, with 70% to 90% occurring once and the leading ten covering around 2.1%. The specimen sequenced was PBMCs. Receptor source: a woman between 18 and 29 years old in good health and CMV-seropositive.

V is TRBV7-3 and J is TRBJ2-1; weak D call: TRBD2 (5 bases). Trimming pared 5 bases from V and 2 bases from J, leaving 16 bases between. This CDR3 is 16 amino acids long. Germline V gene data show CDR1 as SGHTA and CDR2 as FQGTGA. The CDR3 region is CASSLWTERPYNEQFF. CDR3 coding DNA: TGTGCCAGCAGCCTGTGGACTGAAAGGCCCTACAATGAGCAGTTCTTC.

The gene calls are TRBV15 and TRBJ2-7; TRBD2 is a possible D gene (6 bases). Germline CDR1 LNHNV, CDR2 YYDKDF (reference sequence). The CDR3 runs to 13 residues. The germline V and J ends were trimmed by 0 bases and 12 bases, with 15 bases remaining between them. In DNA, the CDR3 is TGTGCCACCAGCAGAGAGGGAGGAGTCGTCCGGTACTTC. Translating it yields CATSREGGVVRYF. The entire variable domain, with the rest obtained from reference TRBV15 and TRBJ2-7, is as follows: DAMVIQNPRYQVTQFGKPVTLSCSQTLNHNVMYWYQQKSSQAPKLLFHYYDKDFNNEADTPDNFQSRRPNTSFCFLDIRSPGLGDTAMYLCATSREGGVVRYFGPGTRLTVT.

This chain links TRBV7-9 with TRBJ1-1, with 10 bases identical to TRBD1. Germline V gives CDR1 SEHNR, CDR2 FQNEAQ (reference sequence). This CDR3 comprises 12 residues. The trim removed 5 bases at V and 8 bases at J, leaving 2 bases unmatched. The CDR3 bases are TGTGCCAGCAGCCTGGGACAGGGGGAAGCTTTCTTT. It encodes CASSLGQGEAFF. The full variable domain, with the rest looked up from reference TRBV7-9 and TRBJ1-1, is DTGVSQNPRHKITKRGQNVTFRCDPISEHNRLYWYRQTLGQGPEFLTYFQNEAQLEKSRLLSDRFSAERPKGSFSTLEIQRTEQGDSAMYLCASSLGQGEAFFGQGTRLTVV.

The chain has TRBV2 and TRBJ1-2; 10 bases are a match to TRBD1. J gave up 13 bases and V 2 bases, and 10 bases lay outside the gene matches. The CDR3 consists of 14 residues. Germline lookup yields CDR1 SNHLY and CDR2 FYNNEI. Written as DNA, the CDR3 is TGTGCCAGCAGTGAAATGGACAGGGGGGGACCGGGCACCTTC. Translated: CASSEMDRGGPGTF.

In DNA form, the CDR3 reads TGTGCCAGCAGCACGGGACTAGCGGACTACAATGAGCAGTTCTTC. The encoded protein is CASSTGLADYNEQFF. The V gene is TRBV6-1, the J gene TRBJ2-1; TRBD2 matches 11 bases. CDR1 and CDR2 from the germline V gene are MNHNS and SASEGT. The CDR3 extends over 15 amino acids. V lost 6 bases and J lost 3; bases outside the gene matches: 4.

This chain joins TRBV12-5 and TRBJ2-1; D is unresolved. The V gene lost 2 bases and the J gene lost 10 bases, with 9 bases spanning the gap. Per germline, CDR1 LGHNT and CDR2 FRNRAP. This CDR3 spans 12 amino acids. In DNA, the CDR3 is TGTGCTAGTGGTTTGACGACTGGAGAGCAGTTCTTC. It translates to CASGLTTGEQFF.

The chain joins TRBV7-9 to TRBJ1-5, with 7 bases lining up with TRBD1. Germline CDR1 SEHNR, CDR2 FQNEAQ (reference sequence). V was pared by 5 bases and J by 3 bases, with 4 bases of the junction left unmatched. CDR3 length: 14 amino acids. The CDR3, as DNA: TGTGCCAGCAGCCCGGACAGGCTCAATCAGCCCCAGCATTTT. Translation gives CASSPDRLNQPQHF.

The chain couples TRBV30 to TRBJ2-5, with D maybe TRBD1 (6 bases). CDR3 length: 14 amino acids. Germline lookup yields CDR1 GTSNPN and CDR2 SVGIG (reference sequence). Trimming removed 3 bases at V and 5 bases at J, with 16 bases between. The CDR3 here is CAWREGQLRETQYF. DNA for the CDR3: TGTGCCTGGAGGGAAGGACAGCTTCGGGAGACCCAGTACTTC.

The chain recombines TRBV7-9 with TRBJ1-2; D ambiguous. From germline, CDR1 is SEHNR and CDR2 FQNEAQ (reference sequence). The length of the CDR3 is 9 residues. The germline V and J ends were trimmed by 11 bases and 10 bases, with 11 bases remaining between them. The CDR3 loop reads CAEEVDYTF. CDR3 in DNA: TGTGCCGAAGAGGTGGACTACACCTTC.

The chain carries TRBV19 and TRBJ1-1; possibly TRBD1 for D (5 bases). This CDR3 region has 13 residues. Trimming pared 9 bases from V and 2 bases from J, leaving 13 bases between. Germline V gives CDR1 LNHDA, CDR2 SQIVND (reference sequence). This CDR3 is CASLDSYNTEAFF. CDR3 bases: TGTGCCAGCCTAGACAGTTATAACACTGAAGCTTTCTTT.

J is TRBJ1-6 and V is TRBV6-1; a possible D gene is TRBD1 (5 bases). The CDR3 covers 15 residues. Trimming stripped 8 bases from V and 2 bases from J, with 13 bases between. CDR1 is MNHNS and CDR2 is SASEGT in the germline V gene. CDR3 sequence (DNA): TGTGCCAGCGGACCGGGGGTGGCCTATAATTCACCCCTCCACTTT. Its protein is CASGPGVAYNSPLHF.

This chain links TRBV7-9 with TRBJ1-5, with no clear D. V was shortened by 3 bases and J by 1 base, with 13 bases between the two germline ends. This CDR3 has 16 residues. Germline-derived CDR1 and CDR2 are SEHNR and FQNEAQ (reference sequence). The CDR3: CASSFKALGSNQPQHF. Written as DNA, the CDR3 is TGTGCCAGCAGCTTTAAGGCCTTGGGCAGCAATCAGCCCCAGCATTTT.

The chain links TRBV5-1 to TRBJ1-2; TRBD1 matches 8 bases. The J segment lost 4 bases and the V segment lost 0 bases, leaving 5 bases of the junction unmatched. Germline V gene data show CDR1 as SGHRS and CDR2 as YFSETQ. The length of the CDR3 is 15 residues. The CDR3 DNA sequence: TGCGCCAGCAGCTTGGCGGTCCAGGGGGCCTATGGCTACACCTTC. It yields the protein CASSLAVQGAYGYTF. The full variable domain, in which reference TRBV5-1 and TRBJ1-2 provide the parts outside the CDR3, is KAGVTQTPRYLIKTRGQQVTLSCSPISGHRSVSWYQQTPGQGLQFLFEYFSETQRNKGNFPGRFSGRQFSNSRSEMNVSTLELGDSALYLCASSLAVQGAYGYTFGSGTRLTVV.

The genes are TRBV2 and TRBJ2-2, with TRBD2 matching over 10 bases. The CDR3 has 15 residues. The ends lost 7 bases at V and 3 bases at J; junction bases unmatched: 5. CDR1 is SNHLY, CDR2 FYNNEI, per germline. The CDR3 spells CASKGLATHTGELFF. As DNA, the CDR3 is TGTGCCAGCAAGGGACTAGCGACTCACACCGGGGAGCTGTTTTTT.

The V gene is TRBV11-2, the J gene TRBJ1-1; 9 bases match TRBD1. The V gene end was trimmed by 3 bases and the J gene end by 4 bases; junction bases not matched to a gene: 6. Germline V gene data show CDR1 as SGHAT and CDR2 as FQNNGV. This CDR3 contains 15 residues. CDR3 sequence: CASSFRTGEGTEAFF. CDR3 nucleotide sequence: TGTGCCAGCAGCTTCAGGACAGGGGAGGGCACTGAAGCTTTCTTT.

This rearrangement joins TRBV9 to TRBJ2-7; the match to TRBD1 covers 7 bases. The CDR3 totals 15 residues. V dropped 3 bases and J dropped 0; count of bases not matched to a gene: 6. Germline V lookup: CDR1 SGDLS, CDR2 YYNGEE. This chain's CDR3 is CASSGDSLSSYEQYF. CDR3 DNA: TGTGCCAGCAGCGGGGACAGTTTGAGCTCCTACGAGCAGTACTTC.

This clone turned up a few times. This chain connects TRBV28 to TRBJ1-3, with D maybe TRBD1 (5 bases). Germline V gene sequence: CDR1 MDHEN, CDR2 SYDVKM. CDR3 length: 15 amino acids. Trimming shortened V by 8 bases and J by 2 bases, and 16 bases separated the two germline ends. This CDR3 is CASQRGGEAGNTIYF. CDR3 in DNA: TGTGCCAGCCAGAGGGGAGGGGAGGCTGGAAACACCATATATTTT.

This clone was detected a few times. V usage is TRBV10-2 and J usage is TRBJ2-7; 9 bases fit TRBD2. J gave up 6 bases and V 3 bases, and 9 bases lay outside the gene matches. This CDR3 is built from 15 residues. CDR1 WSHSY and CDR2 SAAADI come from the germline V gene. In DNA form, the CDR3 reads TGCGCCAGCAGTGACGCAGCTAGCGGGGATAGCGAGCAGTACTTC. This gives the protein CASSDAASGDSEQYF.

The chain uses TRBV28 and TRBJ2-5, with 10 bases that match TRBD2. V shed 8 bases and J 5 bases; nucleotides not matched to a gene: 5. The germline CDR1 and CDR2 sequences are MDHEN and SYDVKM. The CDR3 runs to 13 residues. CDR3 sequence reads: CASQRGGLETQYF. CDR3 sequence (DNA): TGTGCCAGCCAGCGGGGGGGCCTGGAGACCCAGTACTTC.

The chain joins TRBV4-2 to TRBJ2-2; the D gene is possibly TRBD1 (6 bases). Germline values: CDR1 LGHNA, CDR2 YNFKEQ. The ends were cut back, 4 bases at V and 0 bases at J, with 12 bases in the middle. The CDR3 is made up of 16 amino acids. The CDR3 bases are TGTGCCAGCAGCCCAGAGGACAGCTCGAACACCGGGGAGCTGTTTTTT. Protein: CASSPEDSSNTGELFF.